This T cell receptor (beta chain) was captured in a study of control samples from healthy donors and cancer patients (dated by TCRdb to about 2020). Details on this clone: Its antigen specificity is not known. Per-nucleotide qualities are absent, and no much larger clonotype sits a single base away.

The library came from the immunoSEQ multiplex PCR assay. TCRdb mirrors the immuneACCESS table, restricted to in-frame sequences. Some clones are absent from its copies; in checked studies, under half trace to an unresolved V gene, and the reason for the others is unknown. This sample lists 150,000 to 200,000 clones; roughly 89% were detected once. Jointly, the top ten make up over 1.1% of the sample. Per the germline V gene (reference sequence), LNHDA is the CDR1 and SQIVND is the CDR2. V loses 8 bases, J loses 7 bases, and the germline ends lie 18 bases apart. From the cysteine up to the phenylalanine, the CDR3 has a length of 14 residues. Only CDR3 DNA is held: 42 bases, read in frame from base 1.

Source material: blood. This chain joins TRBV19 to TRBJ1-5; TRBD1 is possibly the D segment (6 matching bases). This receptor was identified in a woman between 45 and 60 years old in good health. Here the CDR3 is given as CASWGGAGSQPQHF. The DNA is TGTGCCAGTTGGGGGGGGGCAGGCAGCCAGCCCCAGCATTTT.